One and the same sample provided the 27 T cell receptor beta chains below, sequenced in a study of shared clonotypes between healthy human individuals. Sequencing used immunoSEQ multiplex PCR; TCRdb keeps in-frame clones, though not all of them. Here the sample spans some 1.4 million clones, 96% being singletons. The sequenced sample was naive CD4+ T cells sorted from blood. Subset defined: CD45RA+ positively selected. These receptors were collected from a man aged 25-40 years in good health.

The chain combines TRBV2 with TRBJ2-5; 10 bases align to TRBD2. The CDR3 length is 16 residues. With V trimmed by 7 bases and J by 5 bases, 13 bases remained unmatched. Germline CDR1 and CDR2: SNHLY and FYNNEI. The CDR3 sequence: CASTGGLAPGGETQYF. The CDR3 DNA is TGTGCCAGCACGGGGGGACTAGCGCCCGGTGGGGAGACCCAGTACTTC.

Worth noting for this clone: In the same sample, other DNA sequences code for this CDR3. The chain uses TRBV2 and TRBJ2-3, with D uncertain. V gave up 8 bases and J gave up 5 bases, with 5 bases separating them. Germline V gene lookup returns CDR1 SNHLY and CDR2 FYNNEI. The CDR3 loop spans 10 amino acids. Here the CDR3 DNA reads TGTGCCAGCGGACGAGATACGCAGTATTTT. This encodes CASGRDTQYF.

The CDR3 DNA follows: TGTGCCAGCAGCTTCTGGGGTCGTGGAAACACCATATATTTT. It encodes CASSFWGRGNTIYF. V usage is TRBV5-4 and J usage is TRBJ1-3; D unresolved. V was pared by 2 bases and J by 3 bases, with 9 bases between. The CDR3 length is 14 residues. Per germline, CDR1 SGHNT and CDR2 YYREEE (reference sequence). Supplemented by reference TRBV5-4 and TRBJ1-3, the full variable domain reads ETGVTQSPTHLIKTRGQQVTLRCSSQSGHNTVSWYQQALGQGPQFIFQYYREEENGRGNFPPRFSGLQFPNYSSELNVNALELDDSALYLCASSFWGRGNTIYFGEGSWLTVV.

The rearrangement joins TRBV10-1 to TRBJ2-1, with D unclear. The CDR3 loop spans 12 amino acids. The germline V gene has CDR1 WNHNN and CDR2 SYGVQD (reference sequence). Deletions cut 4 bases from V and 6 bases from J, with 7 bases between. DNA for the CDR3: TGCGCCAGCAGTGGGCCGGCCAATGAGCAGTTCTTC. It codes for CASSGPANEQFF.

V and J are TRBV2 and TRBJ2-7; 8 nucleotides match TRBD2. Germline lookup yields CDR1 SNHLY and CDR2 FYNNEI. J lost 3 bases, V lost 6 bases, and 4 bases had no gene match. The CDR3 extends over 13 amino acids. CDR3: CASSALAGYEQYF. DNA of the CDR3: TGTGCCAGCAGCGCCCTAGCGGGCTACGAGCAGTACTTC.

This sequence joins TRBV4-1 and TRBJ1-5, with D possibly matching TRBD1 (5 bases). The CDR3 is 14 residues long. Germline CDR1 is MGHRA and CDR2 is YSYEKL. Between the trimmed V and J ends, which lost 1 base and 5 bases, there was a span of 9 bases. Here the CDR3 DNA reads TGCGCCAGCAGCCAAGTGACAGTACATCAGCCCCAGCATTTT. Protein product: CASSQVTVHQPQHF.

The chain is built from TRBV27 and TRBJ2-7, with TRBD2 matching 8 bases. Germline trimming cut 5 bases from V and 0 bases from J; bases unmatched to any gene: 12. Germline V gene lookup returns CDR1 MNHEY and CDR2 SMNVEV (reference sequence). This CDR3 is built from 17 residues. CDR3 residues: CASSTFGGSGSSYEQYF. The DNA of the CDR3 is TGTGCCAGCAGTACCTTCGGGGGGAGCGGGAGCTCCTACGAGCAGTACTTC.

In the case of this clone: The same CDR3 is also encoded by other DNA sequences in this sample. The gene calls are TRBV28 and TRBJ2-1; D remains ambiguous. CDR1 is MDHEN and CDR2 is SYDVKM in the germline V gene. With 3 bases removed from V and 6 bases from J, the gap between germline ends came to 6 bases. CDR3 size: 12 residues. CDR3 protein: CASSLSRNEQFF. The CDR3 region has the DNA TGTGCCAGCAGTTTGTCCCGCAATGAGCAGTTCTTC. Together with reference TRBV28 and TRBJ2-1, the CDR3 gives the full variable domain: DVKVTQSSRYLVKRTGEKVFLECVQDMDHENMFWYRQDPGLGLRLIYFSYDVKMKEKGDIPEGYSVSREKKERFSLILESASTNQTSMYLCASSLSRNEQFFGPGTRLTVL.

This clone was picked up one time. The chain uses TRBV21-1 and TRBJ2-1. TRBV21-1 is a recognized pseudogene. CDR3 length: 17 residues. The CDR3 is CASSKWGSEGHYNEQFF. DNA for the CDR3: TGTGCCAGCAGCAAATGGGGGTCGGAGGGACACTACAATGAGCAGTTCTTC.

This chain joins TRBV27 and TRBJ2-1; the D is unclear. V was shortened by 8 bases and J by 9 bases, with 17 bases between the two germline ends. Germline V CDR1 and CDR2: MNHEY, SMNVEV (reference sequence). This CDR3 has 13 amino acids. This CDR3 is CASGVMGSLEQFF. Here the CDR3 DNA reads TGTGCCAGCGGCGTCATGGGATCTCTTGAGCAGTTCTTC.

The rearrangement joins TRBV7-6 to TRBJ2-3; D is ambiguous. Per the germline V gene, CDR1 is SGHVS and CDR2 is FNYEAQ. There are 14 residues in the CDR3. The V end lost 5 bases, the J end lost 1 base, and 10 bases lay between the germline ends. In DNA, the CDR3 is TGTGCCAGCAGCCCCCGTCCCCGCACAGATACGCAGTATTTT. This translates into CASSPRPRTDTQYF.

This rearrangement joins TRBV19 to TRBJ2-5, with 7 nucleotides matching TRBD2. Trimming at V came to 3 bases and at J to 5 bases, leaving 6 bases not matched to a gene. The CDR3 is 14 amino acids. The germline V gene encodes CDR1 LNHDA and CDR2 SQIVND (reference sequence). The CDR3 here is CASSIRGVGETQYF. CDR3 in DNA: TGTGCCAGTAGTATTCGGGGGGTCGGGGAGACCCAGTACTTC.

The chain combines TRBV28 with TRBJ2-2, with unresolved D. Germline V gives CDR1 MDHEN, CDR2 SYDVKM. Between the trimmed V and J ends, which lost 7 bases and 3 bases, there was a span of 9 bases. The CDR3 covers 13 residues. In DNA form, the CDR3 reads TGTGCCAGCACCGTCACCTACACCGGGGAGCTGTTTTTT. Its protein product is CASTVTYTGELFF.

A single count supports this clone. The chain has TRBV7-2 and TRBJ2-1, with 8 positions matching TRBD2. The CDR3 spans 18 residues. Trimming took 2 bases from V and 4 from J; bases not matched to a gene: 13. Germline V gives CDR1 SGHTA, CDR2 FQGNSA. CDR3 coding DNA: TGTGCCAGCAGCTTACTCTTTTCGGAAACGGGAGGGTACAATGAGCAGTTCTTC. Translated, it gives CASSLLFSETGGYNEQFF.

This clone was recorded once. This chain connects TRBV18 to TRBJ2-5; 8 bases agree with TRBD2. V lost 3 bases and J lost 2; bases outside the gene matches: 8. The CDR3 consists of 16 residues. Germline CDR1 is KGHSH and CDR2 is LQKENI. Here the CDR3 DNA reads TGTGCCAGCTCACCCGGGAGGGGGGGCCCACAAGAGACCCAGTACTTC. As protein: CASSPGRGGPQETQYF.

The rearrangement links TRBV28 to TRBJ1-2; no definite D call. Trimming took 1 base from V and 0 from J, leaving 12 bases between them. CDR1 and CDR2 from the germline V gene are MDHEN and SYDVKM. The CDR3 length is 16 residues. As DNA, the CDR3 is TGTGCCAGCAGTTTATTGGCAGGCAGAGCTAACTATGGCTACACCTTC. This translates into CASSLLAGRANYGYTF.

The table lists this clone with a count of one. The rearrangement uses TRBV9 and TRBJ1-1; 7 nucleotides align to TRBD1. The ends lost 0 bases at V and 4 bases at J; junction bases unmatched: 3. The CDR3 sequence is 14 residues long. Germline V lookup: CDR1 SGDLS, CDR2 YYNGEE. The chain's CDR3 is CASSVGKGATEAFF. The CDR3 nucleotides read TGTGCCAGCAGCGTAGGGAAGGGGGCCACTGAAGCTTTCTTT.

This chain connects TRBV7-9 to TRBJ2-3, with D possibly matching TRBD2 (6 bases). The V gene lost 6 bases and the J gene lost 1 base, with 17 bases spanning the gap. CDR1 SEHNR and CDR2 FQNEAQ come from the germline V gene (reference sequence). The length of the CDR3 is 16 residues. The CDR3 loop is CASRPVLREGTDTQYF. CDR3 in DNA: TGTGCCAGCAGACCTGTTCTTAGGGAGGGCACAGATACGCAGTATTTT.

V usage is TRBV7-2 and J usage is TRBJ1-4; 10 bases are a match to TRBD1. This CDR3 is built from 18 residues. V trimming: 4 bases; J trimming: 8 bases; junction bases outside the gene matches: 16. Germline CDR1 reads SGHTA; CDR2 reads FQGNSA. CDR3 nucleotide sequence: TGTGCCAGCAGCTCCATTAGGTTTCGGGACAGGGGTGAGGAAAAACTGTTTTTT. As protein: CASSSIRFRDRGEEKLFF. The complete variable domain, with remaining parts taken from reference TRBV7-2 and TRBJ1-4, reads GAGVSQSPSNKVTEKGKDVELRCDPISGHTALYWYRQSLGQGLEFLIYFQGNSAPDKSGLPSDRFSAERTGGSVSTLTIQRTQQEDSAVYLCASSSIRFRDRGEEKLFFGSGTQLSVL.

The gene calls are TRBV25-1 and TRBJ1-4; D is ambiguous. The CDR3 has 12 residues. Germline V gene data show CDR1 as MGHDK and CDR2 as SYGVNS. V was clipped by 1 base and J by 11 bases, with 8 bases between them. CDR3 coding DNA: TGTGCCAGCAGTGAATTGGAAGGGAAACTGTTTTTT. Its translation is CASSELEGKLFF.

V is TRBV27 and J is TRBJ1-1; 11 bases line up with TRBD1. CDR1 and CDR2 from the germline V gene are MNHEY and SMNVEV (reference sequence). This CDR3 has 17 residues. V shed 5 bases, J shed 3 bases, and the junction held 11 bases outside the gene matches. In DNA, the CDR3 is TGTGCCAGCAGTCCGGGACAGGGGGTTCGAGTGTACACTGAAGCTTTCTTT. It translates to CASSPGQGVRVYTEAFF.

This clone was recorded only once. The chain recombines TRBV7-2 with TRBJ1-1; D call uncertain. The CDR3 consists of 12 residues. V was clipped by 1 base and J by 11 bases, with 11 bases between them. The germline gives CDR1 SGHTA, CDR2 FQGNSA. In DNA form, the CDR3 reads TGTGCCAGCAGCTTAGGCCGCACTACGGCTTTCTTT. Translating it yields CASSLGRTTAFF.

Here the CDR3 DNA reads TGTGCCAGCAGTCTGTGGACTAGCGGGAGGCCTTACGAGCAGTACTTC. Protein product: CASSLWTSGRPYEQYF. This chain links TRBV27 with TRBJ2-7; 14 bases are shared with TRBD2. The length of the CDR3 is 16 residues. Germline V gene data show CDR1 as MNHEY and CDR2 as SMNVEV (reference sequence). V shed 5 bases and J 4 bases; nucleotides not matched to a gene: 7.

This rearrangement joins TRBV2 to TRBJ1-3; 7 nucleotides align to TRBD1. Germline CDR1 reads SNHLY; CDR2 reads FYNNEI. This CDR3 spans 15 amino acids. V lost 4 bases, J lost 6 bases, and 9 bases stayed unmatched. The CDR3 region has the DNA TGTGCCAGCAGTGCCCCGGGACAGCCGGAAAACACCATATATTTT. Its protein is CASSAPGQPENTIYF.

As regards this clone: The same CDR3 can be traced to other DNA sequences in this sample. This sequence joins TRBV15 and TRBJ2-2, with D perhaps assigned TRBD1 or TRBD2 (5 bases each). V was shortened by 3 bases and J by 0 bases, with 8 bases between the two germline ends. This CDR3 has 15 residues. CDR1 and CDR2 from the germline V gene are LNHNV and YYDKDF (reference sequence). The CDR3 here is CATSSGTANTGELFF. CDR3 DNA sequence: TGTGCCACCAGCAGCGGGACCGCGAACACCGGGGAGCTGTTTTTT.

The genes are TRBV7-2 and TRBJ1-5, with D hard to call. The CDR3 has 15 residues. Deletions cut 1 base from V and 3 bases from J, with 10 bases between. Looked up from germline, CDR1 is SGHTA and CDR2 is FQGNSA. This chain's CDR3 is CASSLVGDYNQPQHF. As DNA, the CDR3 is TGTGCCAGCAGCTTAGTGGGAGATTACAATCAGCCCCAGCATTTT.

With respect to this clone: The identical CDR3 is also encoded by other nucleotide sequences in the sample. The chain has TRBV19 and TRBJ2-7; 12 nucleotides align to TRBD2. From germline, CDR1 is LNHDA and CDR2 SQIVND (reference sequence). With 4 bases clipped from V and 3 bases from J, the junction kept 4 bases outside the gene matches. This CDR3 has 15 amino acids. The CDR3 sequence: CASSRLAGGLYEQYF. The CDR3 coding sequence is TGTGCCAGTAGTAGGCTAGCGGGAGGGCTCTACGAGCAGTACTTC.